This T cell receptor beta chain was sequenced during a study of blood T cell repertoires in COVID-19. About the study: Whether acute or convalescent, the COVID-19 samples came from the United States, Italy and Spain. Nucleic acid was either cDNA or gDNA, and it came from T cells, B-cell-depleted T cells, or PBMCs.

Original processing methods: Estimation of nucleated cell counts relied on the amplification of reference gene primers. Only in-frame clones appear in the TCRdb table, and some are missing; sequencing was by immunoSEQ multiplex PCR. V and J calls and clone size are as listed in that table; D and trimming were resolved from the DNA. The data hold about 100,000 clones, with roughly 92% observed a single time. The sample holds one count of this clone. The CDR3 has 15 residues. CDR1 is LNHDA and CDR2 is SQIVND in the germline V gene (reference sequence). The J segment lost 2 bases and the V segment lost 1 base, leaving 3 bases of the junction unmatched.

V and J are TRBV19 and TRBJ2-7; TRBD1 matches 9 bases. The specimen sequenced was peripheral blood. The sequence was collected from a man aged 65 to 79 with acute or convalescent COVID-19. The CDR3 DNA follows: TGTGCCAGTAGTATAGGACAGGGGGATCCCTACGAGCAGTACTTC. Residues: CASSIGQGDPYEQYF.